Following are 2 T cell receptor beta chains from one sample sequenced in a study of CD8 T cells in Susac syndrome. Reverse transcription of about 0.5 to 1 ug RNA was performed with random hexamers. Each CDR3 protein gets one entry after TCRdb re-called the immunoSEQ multiplex PCR reads with MiXCR. This sample yields about 130,000 distinct CDR3 sequences, of which 85% to 95% are seen a single time; roughly 0.32% belongs to the top ten. Material for sequencing was CD8+ T cells from PBMCs. The receptor source for this set is a human donor with multiple sclerosis.

This CDR3 is CASQDWKIYEQYF. The CDR3 coding sequence is TGTGCCAGCCAGGACTGGAAGATTTACGAGCAGTACTTC. The chain combines TRBV28 with TRBJ2-7; the D gene is possibly TRBD2 (5 bases). CDR1 MDHEN and CDR2 SYDVKM come from the germline V gene. Trimming pared 8 bases from V and 4 bases from J, leaving 15 bases between. The CDR3 is 13 amino acids.

The gene calls are TRBV4-2 and TRBJ2-4, with a weak D call TRBD1 (5 bases). V lost 0 bases and J lost 3, with 18 bases in between. Germline CDR1 reads LGHNA; CDR2 reads YNFKEQ. The CDR3 loop spans 18 amino acids. CDR3 in amino acids: CASSQDLTREKDKNIQYF. The CDR3 DNA follows: TGTGCCAGCAGCCAAGACTTAACCAGGGAAAAGGACAAAAACATTCAGTACTTC.